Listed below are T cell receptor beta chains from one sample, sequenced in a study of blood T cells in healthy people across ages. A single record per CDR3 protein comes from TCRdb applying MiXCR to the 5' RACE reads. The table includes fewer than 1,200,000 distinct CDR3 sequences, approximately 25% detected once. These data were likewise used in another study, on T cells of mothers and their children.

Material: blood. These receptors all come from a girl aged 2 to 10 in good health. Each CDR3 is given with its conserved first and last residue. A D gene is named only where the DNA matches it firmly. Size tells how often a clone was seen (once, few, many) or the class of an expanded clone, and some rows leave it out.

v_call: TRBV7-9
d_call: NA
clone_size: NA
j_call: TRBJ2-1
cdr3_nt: TGTGCCAGCAGCTTAGAAGGCACCAGGTTCGGGGGCAATGAGCAGTTCTTC
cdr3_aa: CASSLEGTRFGGNEQFF

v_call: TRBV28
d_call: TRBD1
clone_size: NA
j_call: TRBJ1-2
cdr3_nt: TGTGCCAGCAGTTCTCCGCAGGGGGCGGTCGGTGGCTACACCTTC
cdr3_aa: CASSSPQGAVGGYTF

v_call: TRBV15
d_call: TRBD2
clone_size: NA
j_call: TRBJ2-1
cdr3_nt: TGTGCCACATCGGGACTAGCGGACTACAATGAGCAGTTCTTC
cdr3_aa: CATSGLADYNEQFF

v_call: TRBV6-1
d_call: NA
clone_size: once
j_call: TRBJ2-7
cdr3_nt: TGTGCCAGCAGTGAAGAGGGGACATTTTCGTCCTACGAGCAGTACTTC
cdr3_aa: CASSEEGTFSSYEQYF

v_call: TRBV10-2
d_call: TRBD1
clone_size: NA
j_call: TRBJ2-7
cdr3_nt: TGCGCCAGCAGTGAAAAGGGACAGGGGTTGGGTTACGAGCAGTACTTC
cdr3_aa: CASSEKGQGLGYEQYF

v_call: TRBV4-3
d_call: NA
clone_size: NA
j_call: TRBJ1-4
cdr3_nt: TGCGCCAGCAGCCCAGGGGTTAATGACGAAAAACTGTTTTTT
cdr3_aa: CASSPGVNDEKLFF

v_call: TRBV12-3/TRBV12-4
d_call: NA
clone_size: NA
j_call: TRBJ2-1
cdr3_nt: TGTGCCAGCAGATTGGGCTCAACAGAGTTCTTC
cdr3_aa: CASRLGSTEFF

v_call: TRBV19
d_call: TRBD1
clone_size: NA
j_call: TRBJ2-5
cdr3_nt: TGTGCCAGTAGTACAGGGGGCTTCCAAGAGACCCAGTACTTC
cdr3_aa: CASSTGGFQETQYF

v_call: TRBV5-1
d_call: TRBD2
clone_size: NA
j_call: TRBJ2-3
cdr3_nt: TGCGCCAGCAGACTAGCGGGGAAACCCACAGATACGCAGTATTTT
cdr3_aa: CASRLAGKPTDTQYF

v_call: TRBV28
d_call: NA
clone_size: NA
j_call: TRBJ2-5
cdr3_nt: TGTGCCAGCGATGAGACGGAAGATCGGGAGACCCAGTACTTC
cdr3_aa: CASDETEDRETQYF

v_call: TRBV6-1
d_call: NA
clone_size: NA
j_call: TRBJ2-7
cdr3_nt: TGTGCCAGCAGGGAACGGACTGCTTCCTGCGAGCAGTACTTC
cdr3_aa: CASRERTASCEQYF

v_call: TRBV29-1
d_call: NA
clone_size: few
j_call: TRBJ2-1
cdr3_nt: TGCAGCGTAGTCCGGGGACCTCCATCCCCGGGGCTGTTCTTC
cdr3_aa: CSVVRGPPSPGLFF

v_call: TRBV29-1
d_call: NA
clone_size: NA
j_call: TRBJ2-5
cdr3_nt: TGCAGCGTTGAAGGTCCGGAGACAGGACGAGGTTTAGAGACCCAGTACTTC
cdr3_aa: CSVEGPETGRGLETQYF

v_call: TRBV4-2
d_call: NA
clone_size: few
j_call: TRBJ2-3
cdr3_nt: TGTGCCAGCAGCCAAGAGGCATGGGCAGATACGCAGTATTTT
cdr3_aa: CASSQEAWADTQYF

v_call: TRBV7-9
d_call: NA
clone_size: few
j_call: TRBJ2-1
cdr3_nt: TGTGCCAGCAGCCATCTGAGCGGATACAATGAGCAGTTCTTC
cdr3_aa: CASSHLSGYNEQFF

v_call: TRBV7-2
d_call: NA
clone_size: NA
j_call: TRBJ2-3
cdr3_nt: TGTGCCGGCAGCTTAATCGTAGATACGCAGTATTTT
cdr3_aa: CAGSLIVDTQYF

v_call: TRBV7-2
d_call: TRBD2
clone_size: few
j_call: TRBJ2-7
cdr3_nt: TGTGCCAGCAGCCCCCTAGCGGGAAGCTCTCCCAGGGCCGAGCAGTACTTC
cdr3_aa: CASSPLAGSSPRAEQYF

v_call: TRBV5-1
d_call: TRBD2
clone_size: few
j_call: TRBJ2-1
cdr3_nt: TGCGCCAGCAGCCGAACGTACTATGGGACTAGCGGGTACAATGAGCAGTTCTTC
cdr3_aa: CASSRTYYGTSGYNEQFF

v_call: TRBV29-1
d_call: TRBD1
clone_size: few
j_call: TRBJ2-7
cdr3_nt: TGCAGCGTTCTCACAGGGGCCGAGCAGTACTTC
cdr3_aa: CSVLTGAEQYF

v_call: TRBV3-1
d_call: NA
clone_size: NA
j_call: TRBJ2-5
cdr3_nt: TGTGCCAGCAGCCAAAAGGTTGGGGAGTACCAAGAGACCCAGTACTTC
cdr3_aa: CASSQKVGEYQETQYF

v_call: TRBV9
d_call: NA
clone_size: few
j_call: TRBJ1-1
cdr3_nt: TGTGCCAGCAGCCCCCGCCCTCCGAACACTGAAGCTTTCTTT
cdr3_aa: CASSPRPPNTEAFF

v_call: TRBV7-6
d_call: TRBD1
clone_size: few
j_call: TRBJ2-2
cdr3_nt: TGTGCCAGCAGCTTAGCACCGGGACAGAGCACCGGGGAGCTGTTTTTT
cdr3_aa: CASSLAPGQSTGELFF

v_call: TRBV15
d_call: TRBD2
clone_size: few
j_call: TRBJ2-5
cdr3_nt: TGTGCCACCAGCAGGGAAGGGACTAGCGAGAGTGAGCAGTACTTC
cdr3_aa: CATSREGTSESEQYF

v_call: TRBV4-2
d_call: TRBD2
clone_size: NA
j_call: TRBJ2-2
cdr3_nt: TGTGCCAGCAGCCAAGATACCGGGAGGCGGAGGCCCACCGGGGAGCTGTTTTTT
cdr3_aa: CASSQDTGRRRPTGELFF

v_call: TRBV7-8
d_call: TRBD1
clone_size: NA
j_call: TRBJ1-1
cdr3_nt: TGTGCCAGCAGCTTACCCCGGGACAGGGGGCGGACTGAAGCTTTCTTT
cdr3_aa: CASSLPRDRGRTEAFF

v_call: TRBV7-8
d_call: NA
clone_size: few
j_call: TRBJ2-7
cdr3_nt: TGTGCCAGCAGCTTTTGGGGGACCTCTACCTACGAGCAGTACTTC
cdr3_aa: CASSFWGTSTYEQYF

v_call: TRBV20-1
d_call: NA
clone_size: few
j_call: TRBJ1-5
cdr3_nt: TGCAGTGCTAGTAGGGGGACACCCGATCAGCCCCAGCATTTT
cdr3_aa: CSASRGTPDQPQHF

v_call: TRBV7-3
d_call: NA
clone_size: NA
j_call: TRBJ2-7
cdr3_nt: TGTGCCAGCAGCCTGACGTTGGGGGCAAGCGAGCAGTACTTC
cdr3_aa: CASSLTLGASEQYF

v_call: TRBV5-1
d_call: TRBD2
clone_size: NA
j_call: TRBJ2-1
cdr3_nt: TGCGCCAGCGGAGGAGCGGGAGTTGGTGAGCAGTTCTTC
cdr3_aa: CASGGAGVGEQFF

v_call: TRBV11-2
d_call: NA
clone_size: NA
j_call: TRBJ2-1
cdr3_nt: TGTGCCAGCAGCTTAGTCATAAGACTTGAGCAGTTCTTC
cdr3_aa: CASSLVIRLEQFF

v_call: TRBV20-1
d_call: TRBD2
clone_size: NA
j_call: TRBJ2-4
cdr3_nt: TGCAGTGCTAGAAGGCTAGCGGATAAAAACATTCAGTACTTC
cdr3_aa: CSARRLADKNIQYF

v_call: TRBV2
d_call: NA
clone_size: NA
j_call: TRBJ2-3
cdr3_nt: TGTGCCAGCAGTGGACAGGCCTCTAGCACAGATACGCAGTATTTT
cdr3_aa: CASSGQASSTDTQYF

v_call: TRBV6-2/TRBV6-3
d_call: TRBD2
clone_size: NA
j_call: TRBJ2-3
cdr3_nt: TGTGCCAGCAGTTACCCAGAAGACGGGACTAGCGGGGGCACAGATACGCAGTATTTT
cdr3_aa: CASSYPEDGTSGGTDTQYF

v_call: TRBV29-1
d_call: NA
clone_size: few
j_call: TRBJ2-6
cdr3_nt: TGCAGCGCTACGGACACCAGGGTAGACTCTGGGGCCAACGTCCTGACTTTC
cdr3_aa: CSATDTRVDSGANVLTF

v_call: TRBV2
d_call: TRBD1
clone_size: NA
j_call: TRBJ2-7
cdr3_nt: TGTGCCAGCAGGGGGACAGGGGGACGCTACGAGCAGTACTTC
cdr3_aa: CASRGTGGRYEQYF

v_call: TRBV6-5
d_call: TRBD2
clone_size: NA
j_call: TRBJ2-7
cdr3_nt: TGTGCCAGCAGTTACAGCCTAGCGGGAGTCGTATACGAGCAGTACTTC
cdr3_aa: CASSYSLAGVVYEQYF

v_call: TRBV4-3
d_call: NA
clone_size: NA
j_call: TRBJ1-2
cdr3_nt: TGCGCCAGCAGCCAAGAATTGACGCTAACCTACTATGGCTACACCTTC
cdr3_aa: CASSQELTLTYYGYTF

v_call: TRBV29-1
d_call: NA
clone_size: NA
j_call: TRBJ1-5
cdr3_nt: TGCAGCGTTACGGAGAGCAATCAGCCCCAGCATTTT
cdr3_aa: CSVTESNQPQHF

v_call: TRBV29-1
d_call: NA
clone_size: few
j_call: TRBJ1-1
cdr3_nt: TGCAGCGCCGGATCCCAAAGGGGGTTGCGTACCACTGAAGCTTTCTTT
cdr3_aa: CSAGSQRGLRTTEAFF

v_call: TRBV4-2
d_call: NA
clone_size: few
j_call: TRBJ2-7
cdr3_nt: TGTGCCAGCAGCCAAGAGAACACCGGCGAGCAGTACTTC
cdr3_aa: CASSQENTGEQYF

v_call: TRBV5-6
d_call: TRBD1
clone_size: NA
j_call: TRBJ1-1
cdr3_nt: TGTGCCAGCAGCTTGATGGGGACAGGGCACACTGAAGCTTTCTTT
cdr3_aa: CASSLMGTGHTEAFF